This entry features one T cell receptor (beta chain) sequence. Sequenced by immunoSEQ multiplex PCR; TCRdb stores in-frame clones only, minus some. The data show about 92,000 clones, 86% seen once. Trimming removed 5 bases from V and 0 bases from J; junction bases left unmatched: 8. Per germline, CDR1 SGHAT and CDR2 FQNNGV. This CDR3 is built from 16 residues. This sample was included in a study of glioma-infiltrating T cells after dendritic cell vaccination. Patients had residual fresh-frozen tumor tissue and more than two years of survival data. The chain combines TRBV11-2 with TRBJ1-1, with 8 bases that match TRBD1. This clonotype originated in a human donor with glioblastoma. The source material was blood, sampled before dendritic cell vaccination. In DNA, the CDR3 is TGTGCCAGCAGCCGCACGGGACAGGATATGAACACTGAAGCTTTCTTT. This gives the protein CASSRTGQDMNTEAFF.